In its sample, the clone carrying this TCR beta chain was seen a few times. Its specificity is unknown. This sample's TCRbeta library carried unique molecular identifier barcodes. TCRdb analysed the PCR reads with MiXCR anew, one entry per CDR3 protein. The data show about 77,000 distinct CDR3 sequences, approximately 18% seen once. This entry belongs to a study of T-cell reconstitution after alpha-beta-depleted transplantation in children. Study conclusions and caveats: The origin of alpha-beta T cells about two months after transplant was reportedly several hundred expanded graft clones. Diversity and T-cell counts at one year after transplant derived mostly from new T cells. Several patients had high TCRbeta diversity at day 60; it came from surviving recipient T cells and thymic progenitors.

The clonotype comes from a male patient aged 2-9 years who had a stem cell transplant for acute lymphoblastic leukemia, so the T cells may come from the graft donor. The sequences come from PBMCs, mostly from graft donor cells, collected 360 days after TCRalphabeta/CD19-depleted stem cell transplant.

DNA of the CDR3: TGCGCCAGCAGCTTGGAATCAGAGTCGGAAACCCAGTACTTC. This sequence encodes CASSLESESETQYF. The chain has TRBV5-1 and TRBJ2-5; D remains unclear. This CDR3 comprises 14 residues. Germline CDR1 is SGHRS and CDR2 is YFSETQ. The V end lost 0 bases, the J end lost 8 bases, and 14 bases lay between the germline ends.